This TCR beta chain was profiled in a study of identical twins. TCRdb processed the 5' RACE reads anew with MiXCR; each CDR3 protein has one entry. The repertoire holds around 480,000 distinct CDR3 sequences, with approximately 15% as singletons. General study results and limits: Beta out-of-frame sequences showed weaker excess sharing between twins.

This clonotype was observed a few times. The antigen is not known. These same data were also listed under a study on yellow fever vaccine responses in identical twins. That study adds: Twins' vaccine T cell responses were reported to seem partly convergent and partly personalized.

The TCR sequence derives from a woman between 18 and 30 years old in good health. Sequenced: CD4+ T cells sorted from blood.

CDR3 DNA sequence: TGTGCCAGTGCTCTTTGGGGGGGAGAAACCGGGGAGCTGTTTTTT. Its translation is CASALWGGETGELFF. This chain connects TRBV7-3 to TRBJ2-2; TRBD2 matches 7 bases. Germline CDR1 is SGHTA and CDR2 is FQGTGA. This CDR3 comprises 15 residues. Unmatched junction bases numbered 12, after V lost 9 bases and J lost 5 bases.